The rows below give T cell receptor beta chains drawn from one sample of a study of T cells expressing NK-cell markers. One entry per CDR3 protein, without DNA, is what TCRdb gives after re-calling the 5' RACE reads. Recorded for this sample: some 150,000 distinct CDR3 sequences. The material sequenced was blood T cells: a sorted CD56 or NKG2C T cell subset, CD4+ or CD8+ T cells, or bulk PBMC T cells (not recorded which). Receptors were obtained from a woman in her forties or fifties in good health. CDR3s include the opening cysteine and the closing phenylalanine or tryptophan. Fields, in order: J gene, V gene, CDR3 protein.

TRBJ2-1 TRBV4-1 CASSLEQGAVEQFF
TRBJ2-5 TRBV9 CASSPDRGETQYF
TRBJ2-7 TRBV25-1 CASSAPGPAYEQYF
TRBJ2-3 TRBV7-2 CASSPRGGAEDTQYF
TRBJ2-4 TRBV11-3 CASSLGELLAGVRDIQYF
TRBJ1-5 TRBV15 CATSRDDSDRGSGPQHF
TRBJ2-3 TRBV7-9 CASSAEGNTQYF
TRBJ2-1 TRBV14 CASSQGQTGTSGSWRFF
TRBJ1-1 TRBV7-2 CASSLPDQGNTEAFF
TRBJ2-3 TRBV27 CASSSLGLAGGLITTDTQYF
TRBJ2-1 TRBV20-1 CSADSGISSNEQFF
TRBJ2-1 TRBV18 CASSLPDLGVDEQFF
TRBJ2-1 TRBV19 CASSIALAGVEQFF
TRBJ2-5 TRBV20-1 CSASRLDPLVLYF
TRBJ1-5 TRBV12-3/TRBV12-4 CASGTGHYQPQHF
TRBJ2-1 TRBV3-1 CASSQASDGEGEQFF
TRBJ2-3 TRBV29-1 CSVNGLRGDTQYF
TRBJ2-1 TRBV2 CASSEAPGLAEYNEQFF
TRBJ2-7 TRBV14 CASSLRDRRSYEQYF
TRBJ2-7 TRBV7-8 CASSQDRGNSEQYF
TRBJ2-1 TRBV24-1 CATSGLAGGYNEQFF
TRBJ1-1 TRBV12-3/TRBV12-4 CAGLRTGRMNTEAFF
TRBJ2-1 TRBV29-1 CGSRALAYNEQFF
TRBJ2-2 TRBV4-1 CASSQDRERVRTGELFF
TRBJ1-1 TRBV9 CASSPHSERAEAFF
TRBJ1-2 TRBV5-4 CAGGGDNGYTF
TRBJ2-3 TRBV5-1 CASSFEVTTDTQYF
TRBJ1-2 TRBV20-1 CSARDRGRNYGYTF
TRBJ2-3 TRBV6-4 CASSDGRATGTDTQYF
TRBJ2-3 TRBV5-1 CASSAGTPRTDTQYF
TRBJ1-4 TRBV2 CASTPARLNEKLFF
TRBJ2-3 TRBV29-1 CSNIPAGTSGNYGTQYF
TRBJ2-1 TRBV20-1 CSARGGSRGTSSYNEQFF
TRBJ2-2 TRBV7-9 CASTAQGELFF
TRBJ2-7 TRBV2 CASSDRTVPWEQYF
TRBJ2-1 TRBV24-1 CATSDPPGEQFF
TRBJ2-7 TRBV19 CASSIGGSTNYEQYF
TRBJ1-1 TRBV7-3 CASSTDGNTEAFF
TRBJ2-1 TRBV19 CASSISSGAYNEQFF
TRBJ2-3 TRBV7-8 CASSLAGTSGSLLGTTDTQYF
TRBJ2-1 TRBV7-8 CASSSRRDEQFF
TRBJ2-1 TRBV7-6 CASSSSGSQYNEQFF
TRBJ2-7 TRBV13 CASSLLSAAGPYEQYF
TRBJ1-1 TRBV20-1 CSARGAVHTEAFF